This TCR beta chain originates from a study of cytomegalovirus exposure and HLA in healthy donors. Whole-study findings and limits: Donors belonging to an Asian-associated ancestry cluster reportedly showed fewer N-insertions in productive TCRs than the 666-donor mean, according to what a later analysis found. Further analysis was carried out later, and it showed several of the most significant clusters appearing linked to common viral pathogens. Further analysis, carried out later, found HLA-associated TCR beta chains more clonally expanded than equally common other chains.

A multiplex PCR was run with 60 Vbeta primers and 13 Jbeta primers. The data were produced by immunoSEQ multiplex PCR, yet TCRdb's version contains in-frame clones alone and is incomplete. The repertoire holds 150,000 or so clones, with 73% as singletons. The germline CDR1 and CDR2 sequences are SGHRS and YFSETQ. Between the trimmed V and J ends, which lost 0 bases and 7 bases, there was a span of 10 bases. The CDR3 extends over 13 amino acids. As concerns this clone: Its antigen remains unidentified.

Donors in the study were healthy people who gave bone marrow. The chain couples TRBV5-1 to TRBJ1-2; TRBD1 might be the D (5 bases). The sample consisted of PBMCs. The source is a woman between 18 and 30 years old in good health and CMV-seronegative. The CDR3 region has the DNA TGCGCCAGCAGCTTGGAGGAGGGGAGTGGCTACACCTTC. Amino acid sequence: CASSLEEGSGYTF.